The 30 T cell receptor beta chains below all came from one sample that was sequenced in a study of blood T cell repertoires in COVID-19. Here immunoSEQ multiplex PCR was the method, and the copy in TCRdb shows in-frame clones only, minus some. The data show 95,000 to 150,000 clones, with 79% seen just once and around 3.9% held by the top ten. Sequencing was done on a sample of peripheral blood. Receptor source: an elderly woman with acute or convalescent COVID-19.

V usage is TRBV5-4 and J usage is TRBJ1-1; perhaps TRBD1 as D (5 bases). The CDR3 consists of 15 residues. CDR1 is SGHNT, CDR2 YYREEE, per germline (reference sequence). Between the trimmed V and J ends, which lost 0 bases and 6 bases, there was a span of 15 bases. CDR3 bases: TGTGCCAGCAGCTTGGAGGTGGCGCGGGGCTCTGAAGCTTTCTTT. It specifies CASSLEVARGSEAFF.

This sequence joins TRBV3-1 (or the pseudogene TRBV3-2) and TRBJ1-1, with TRBD1 as a possible D gene (5 bases). The CDR3 sequence is 14 residues long. Germline-derived CDR1 and CDR2 are LGHDT and YNNKEL (reference sequence). V shed 5 bases and J shed 0 bases, with 10 bases lying between them. The CDR3 DNA is TGTGCCAGCAGCGAGACAGTAATGAACACTGAAGCTTTCTTT. Translating gives CASSETVMNTEAFF.

V and J are TRBV30 and TRBJ2-7; 9 bases align to TRBD2. Germline-derived CDR1 and CDR2 are GTSNPN and SVGIG (reference sequence). The CDR3 has 15 residues. The V segment lost 5 bases and the J segment 5 bases; nucleotides outside the gene matches: 13. The CDR3 DNA is TGTGCCTGGGAGAGACTAGCGGATGTCCCCGACGAGCAGTACTTC. Encoded protein: CAWERLADVPDEQYF.

The table lists this clone with a few counts. The chain links TRBV3-1 (or the pseudogene TRBV3-2) to TRBJ2-1, with TRBD2 identical over 9 bases. The CDR3 extends over 17 amino acids. CDR1 is LGHDT, CDR2 YNNKEL, per germline (reference sequence). Unmatched junction bases numbered 15, after V lost 4 bases and J lost 8 bases. The CDR3 here is CASSLGSGSLWGDEQFF. CDR3 bases: TGTGCCAGCAGCCTGGGTAGCGGGAGTCTTTGGGGCGATGAGCAGTTCTTC.

The rearrangement joins TRBV5-1 to TRBJ1-6; the D gene is possibly TRBD1 (5 bases). The CDR3 has 13 residues. Germline assignment: CDR1 SGHRS and CDR2 YFSETQ. V shed 5 bases and J shed 6 bases, with 9 bases lying between them. CDR3 in DNA: TGCGCCAGCAGTGGGCAGGGTAATTCACCCCTCCACTTT. This sequence encodes CASSGQGNSPLHF.

The chain is built from TRBV6-5 and TRBJ2-3; 9 bases line up with TRBD1. Germline CDR1 MNHEY, CDR2 SVGAGI. The CDR3 has 16 amino acids. Trimming took 2 bases from V and 0 from J; bases not matched to a gene: 3. The CDR3 is CASSYPGQGSTDTQYF. The DNA of the CDR3 is TGTGCCAGCAGTTACCCCGGACAGGGGAGCACAGATACGCAGTATTTT.

The rearrangement uses TRBV3-1 (or the pseudogene TRBV3-2) and TRBJ1-5; no clear D gene. V was pared by 2 bases and J by 4 bases, with 12 bases between. The CDR3 contains 15 residues. The V gene's germline CDR1 is LGHDT and CDR2 YNNKEL (reference sequence). CDR3 loop: CASSQSMVRNQPQHF. The CDR3 DNA sequence: TGTGCCAGCAGCCAATCTATGGTCCGGAATCAGCCCCAGCATTTT.

CDR3 coding DNA: TGTGCCAGCAGTGAGGTCTGGACAGGGGTTAGAGATACGCAGTATTTT. This gives the protein CASSEVWTGVRDTQYF. The chain links TRBV2 to TRBJ2-3, with TRBD1 matching 9 bases. CDR1 SNHLY and CDR2 FYNNEI come from the germline V gene. Trimming took 3 bases from V and 5 from J; bases not matched to a gene: 9. The CDR3 runs 16 residues. The entire variable domain, with the rest obtained from reference TRBV2 and TRBJ2-3, is as follows: EPEVTQTPSHQVTQMGQEVILRCVPISNHLYFYWYRQILGQKVEFLVSFYNNEISEKSEIFDDQFSVERPDGSNFTLKIRSTKLEDSAMYFCASSEVWTGVRDTQYFGPGTRLTVL.

The J gene is TRBJ2-5, the V gene TRBV7-2; TRBD1 might be the D (5 bases). The CDR3 is 14 amino acids. The germline V and J ends were trimmed by 2 bases and 5 bases, with 12 bases remaining between them. Per the germline V gene, CDR1 is SGHTA and CDR2 is FQGNSA. As DNA, the CDR3 is TGTGCCAGCAGCTTAAATAACAGGCCGGAGACCCAGTACTTC. Translating gives CASSLNNRPETQYF.

The rearrangement links TRBV7-2 to TRBJ1-1, with a weak D call TRBD1 (6 bases). Germline V CDR1 and CDR2: SGHTA, FQGNSA. V was clipped by 5 bases and J by 4 bases, with 17 bases between them. There are 15 residues in the CDR3. Here the CDR3 DNA reads TGTGCCAGCAGCACGAAGACAGGTCTCAGCACTGAAGCTTTCTTT. Translation gives CASSTKTGLSTEAFF.

This clone was observed a handful of times. The rearrangement links TRBV9 to TRBJ1-1; unclear D gene. Germline V gene sequence: CDR1 SGDLS, CDR2 YYNGEE. The CDR3 consists of 14 residues. The germline V and J ends were trimmed by 3 bases and 1 base, with 10 bases remaining between them. CDR3 sequence: CASSDSGENTEAFF. In DNA, the CDR3 is TGTGCCAGCAGCGATTCCGGTGAGAACACTGAAGCTTTCTTT.

The genes are TRBV19 and TRBJ2-1; the D gene is possibly TRBD2 (5 bases). The CDR3 runs to 15 residues. V was cut by 2 bases and J by 4 bases, with 12 bases left in between. Germline V gives CDR1 LNHDA, CDR2 SQIVND (reference sequence). The CDR3: CASSITGESYNEQFF. DNA for the CDR3: TGTGCCAGTAGTATAACCGGGGAGTCTTACAATGAGCAGTTCTTC.

The chain links TRBV28 to TRBJ1-2, with D tentatively TRBD1 (5 bases). The germline V gene has CDR1 MDHEN and CDR2 SYDVKM. The CDR3 runs 13 residues. Between the trimmed V and J ends, which lost 5 bases and 8 bases, there was a span of 15 bases. The CDR3 DNA reads as TGTGCCAGCAGTCTAACAGGCCCCCGAGGCTACACCTTC. Its translation is CASSLTGPRGYTF.

The chain's CDR3 is CASSSPGGNIQYF. In DNA, the CDR3 is TGTGCCAGCAGTTCGCCAGGAGGGAACATTCAGTACTTC. J is TRBJ2-4 and V is TRBV28; D possibly corresponds to TRBD2 (6 bases). This CDR3 contains 13 residues. Trimming pared 4 bases from V and 7 bases from J, leaving 11 bases between. CDR1 is MDHEN, CDR2 SYDVKM, per germline.

The rearrangement links TRBV4-1 to TRBJ2-1, with TRBD2 identical over 8 bases. Looked up from germline, CDR1 is MGHRA and CDR2 is YSYEKL. The CDR3 runs to 16 residues. Germline trimming cut 2 bases from V and 5 bases from J; bases unmatched to any gene: 8. The CDR3 reads CASSQPGTRAHNEQFF. As DNA, the CDR3 is TGCGCCAGCAGCCAACCCGGGACTAGGGCCCACAATGAGCAGTTCTTC.

The chain recombines TRBV6-5 with TRBJ1-1; TRBD1 agrees at 8 bases. V lost 6 bases to trimming and J lost 3 bases; unmatched junction nucleotides: 9. CDR3 size: 15 residues. Germline-derived CDR1 and CDR2 are MNHEY and SVGAGI. CDR3 in amino acids: CASRTNTDRDTEAFF. The CDR3 DNA sequence: TGTGCCAGCAGGACCAACACGGACAGGGACACTGAAGCTTTCTTT.

This clone was observed a few times. V is TRBV6-5 and J is TRBJ1-1; TRBD1 is a possible D gene (6 bases). The V gene's germline CDR1 is MNHEY and CDR2 SVGAGI. The germline V and J ends were trimmed by 2 bases and 6 bases, with 13 bases remaining between them. The CDR3 loop spans 14 amino acids. The DNA for the CDR3 is TGTGCCAGCAGTTACGGGGGCAGGGCCTCTGAAGCTTTCTTT. Residues: CASSYGGRASEAFF.

This rearrangement joins TRBV2 to TRBJ1-6, with TRBD1 identical over 8 bases. V shed 7 bases and J 7 bases; nucleotides not matched to a gene: 6. The CDR3 is made up of 14 amino acids. CDR1 is SNHLY and CDR2 is FYNNEI in the germline V gene. In DNA, the CDR3 is TGTGCCAGCATTTCGTCAGGGGGCAATTCACCCCTCCACTTT. Amino acids: CASISSGGNSPLHF.

V and J are TRBV11-2 and TRBJ1-6, with D perhaps TRBD1 (5 bases). Germline V gives CDR1 SGHAT, CDR2 FQNNGV. The CDR3 is made up of 15 amino acids. Trimming stripped 1 base from V and 9 bases from J, with 13 bases between. CDR3 protein: CASSLVWGGSSPLHF. DNA for the CDR3: TGTGCCAGCAGCTTAGTCTGGGGGGGTAGTTCACCCCTCCACTTT.

A note on this clone: The same CDR3 can be traced to other DNA sequences in this sample. V and J are TRBV9 and TRBJ1-1; D is uncertain. Germline V gene data show CDR1 as SGDLS and CDR2 as YYNGEE. This CDR3 has 13 residues. Trimming stripped 0 bases from V and 1 base from J, with 4 bases between. This chain's CDR3 is CASSVASNTEAFF. The DNA for the CDR3 is TGTGCCAGCAGCGTAGCTTCGAACACTGAAGCTTTCTTT.

In DNA, the CDR3 is TGTGCCAGCAGCCACGGGACTAGACGGACCGGGGAGCTGTTTTTT. This encodes CASSHGTRRTGELFF. The chain is built from TRBV3-1 (or the pseudogene TRBV3-2) and TRBJ2-2; 8 bases are a match to TRBD2. The CDR3 loop spans 15 amino acids. Germline V CDR1 and CDR2: LGHDT, YNNKEL (reference sequence). V lost 3 bases to trimming and J lost 5 bases; unmatched junction nucleotides: 5.

The rearrangement joins TRBV27 to TRBJ1-1, with D unresolved. The CDR3 covers 13 residues. The V end was cut by 6 bases, the J end by 0 bases, with 8 bases between. The germline CDR1 and CDR2 sequences are MNHEY and SMNVEV (reference sequence). The CDR3 reads CASSLAMNTEAFF. The CDR3 DNA follows: TGTGCCAGCAGCCTAGCCATGAACACTGAAGCTTTCTTT.

On this clone: The same CDR3 can be traced to other DNA sequences in this sample. The chain carries TRBV29-1 and TRBJ1-1, with TRBD1 as a possible D gene (6 bases). CDR1 and CDR2 (germline): SQVTM, ANQGSEA. Trimming pared 4 bases from V and 0 bases from J, leaving 9 bases between. This CDR3 is built from 13 residues. As DNA, the CDR3 is TGCAGCGTTGGCGGACAGTTGAACACTGAAGCTTTCTTT. It translates to CSVGGQLNTEAFF.

CDR3 in DNA: TGTGCCAGCAGCCAAGAAGCGGTAGGACAGGGGGGTGGCAAAAACATTCAGTACTTC. It encodes CASSQEAVGQGGGKNIQYF. V gene TRBV14 combines with J gene TRBJ2-4; 10 bases map to TRBD1. CDR1 is SGHDN and CDR2 is FVKESK in the germline V gene. Unmatched junction bases numbered 11, after V lost 0 bases and J lost 3 bases. The CDR3 is made up of 19 amino acids.

This chain uses TRBV5-1 with TRBJ2-7, with 11 bases matching TRBD1. From germline, CDR1 is SGHRS and CDR2 YFSETQ. V lost 4 bases and J lost 7; bases outside the gene matches: 7. The CDR3 contains 14 residues. Written as DNA, the CDR3 is TGCGCCAGCAGCGCGGGACAGGGGGTGAGAGAGCAGTACTTC. Its protein is CASSAGQGVREQYF.

This sequence joins TRBV5-5 and TRBJ1-5; 9 nucleotides agree with TRBD1. Unmatched junction bases numbered 7, after V lost 3 bases and J lost 6 bases. Germline assignment: CDR1 SGHKS and CDR2 YYEKEE (reference sequence). This CDR3 spans 15 amino acids. Here the CDR3 DNA reads TGTGCCAGCAGCTCGGGACAGGGAGTTGGTCAGCCCCAGCATTTT. This codes for CASSSGQGVGQPQHF.

This clone has a single count. The chain employs TRBV10-3 and TRBJ1-1, with D hard to call. The V and J ends lost 3 bases and 1 base respectively, with 9 bases between them. The CDR3 sequence is 14 residues long. CDR1 is ENHRY, CDR2 SYGVKD, per germline. The CDR3 DNA reads TGTGCCATCAGTGATAGTAACGGGAACACTGAAGCTTTCTTT. It yields the protein CAISDSNGNTEAFF.

V is TRBV2 and J is TRBJ2-2; D remains unclear. V was pared by 6 bases and J by 1 base, with 15 bases between. The germline gives CDR1 SNHLY, CDR2 FYNNEI. The CDR3 has 16 residues. The CDR3 region has the DNA TGTGCCAGCAGCCCCATACCCTACCTGAACACCGGGGAGCTGTTTTTT. As protein: CASSPIPYLNTGELFF.

The genes are TRBV30 and TRBJ1-3; possible D gene TRBD1, 5 bases. The CDR3 extends over 15 amino acids. The V end was cut by 0 bases, the J end by 4 bases, with 13 bases between. From germline, CDR1 is GTSNPN and CDR2 SVGIG (reference sequence). CDR3 sequence: CAWSVSYRHGNTIYF. In nucleotides, the CDR3 is TGTGCCTGGAGTGTATCTTACAGGCACGGAAACACCATATATTTT.

There are many counts of this clone. The chain employs TRBV6-5 and TRBJ2-3, with no clear D. The CDR3 spans 15 residues. Per germline, CDR1 MNHEY and CDR2 SVGAGI. V dropped 6 bases and J dropped 3 bases, with 16 bases sitting between them. CDR3 in amino acids: CASSPTRSRTDTQYF. CDR3 coding DNA: TGTGCCAGCAGCCCCACAAGGTCCAGGACAGATACGCAGTATTTT.